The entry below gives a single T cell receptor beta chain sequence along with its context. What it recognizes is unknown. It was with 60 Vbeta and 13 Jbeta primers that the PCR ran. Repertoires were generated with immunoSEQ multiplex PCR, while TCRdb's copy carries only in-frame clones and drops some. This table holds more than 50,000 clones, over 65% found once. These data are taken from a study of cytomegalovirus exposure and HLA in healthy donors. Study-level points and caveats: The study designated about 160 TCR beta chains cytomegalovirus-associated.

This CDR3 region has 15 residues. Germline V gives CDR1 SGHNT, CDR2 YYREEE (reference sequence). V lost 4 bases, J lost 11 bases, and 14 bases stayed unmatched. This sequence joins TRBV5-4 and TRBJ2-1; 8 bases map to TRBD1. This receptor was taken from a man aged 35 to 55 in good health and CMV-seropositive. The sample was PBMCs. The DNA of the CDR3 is TGTGCCAGCAGCCCAAGACAGGGGACTCCTAGTAAGCAGTTCTTC. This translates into CASSPRQGTPSKQFF.